This T cell receptor (beta chain) stems from a study of blood T cell repertoires in COVID-19. Turning to the study itself: Material from acute and convalescent COVID-19 was sourced from the United States, Italy and Spain.

Only in-frame clones appear in the TCRdb table, and some are missing; sequencing was by immunoSEQ multiplex PCR. Among about 200,000 clones listed, more than 70% were seen once. Seattle patients were enrolled during active infection and followed longitudinally. Germline lookup yields CDR1 SGHRS and CDR2 YFSETQ. The CDR3 is 14 residues long. V shed 4 bases, J shed 5 bases, and the junction held 7 bases outside the gene matches. The chain combines TRBV5-1 with TRBJ1-1, with TRBD1 matching 8 bases. The material sequenced was peripheral blood. The clonotype was recovered from a man aged 45-65 years with COVID-19, enrolled during active disease. The CDR3 region is CASSVGQALTEAFF. The CDR3 DNA is TGCGCCAGCAGCGTGGGACAGGCCCTAACTGAAGCTTTCTTT. Filled out from reference TRBV5-1 and TRBJ1-1, the complete variable domain reads KAGVTQTPRYLIKTRGQQVTLSCSPISGHRSVSWYQQTPGQGLQFLFEYFSETQRNKGNFPGRFSGRQFSNSRSEMNVSTLELGDSALYLCASSVGQALTEAFFGQGTRLTVV.